This T cell receptor beta chain originates from a study of T cells in women clearing cervical HPV infection. This CDR3 spans 13 amino acids. The germline V and J ends were trimmed by 6 bases and 5 bases, with 14 bases remaining between them. The V gene's germline CDR1 is MNHEY and CDR2 SVGEGT. The assay was immunoSEQ multiplex PCR, and TCRdb's table has in-frame clones only and misses some. Its table records about 35,000 clones. As regards this clone: With the read ending 3 residues before the CDR3 end, the germline J gene is used to fill in that end.

The origin of this receptor is a woman between 18 and 70 years old with a cervical HPV16 infection that either progressed to CIN3+ or cleared (not recorded which). The rearrangement links TRBV6-2 or TRBV6-3 to TRBJ2-7; no reliable D call. Sample: blood buffy coat. CDR3 bases read: TGTGCCAGCAGCCTCACAGCTATCCACGAG. Translating it yields CASSLTAIHE. The entire CDR3 sequence reads CASSLTAIHEQYF.